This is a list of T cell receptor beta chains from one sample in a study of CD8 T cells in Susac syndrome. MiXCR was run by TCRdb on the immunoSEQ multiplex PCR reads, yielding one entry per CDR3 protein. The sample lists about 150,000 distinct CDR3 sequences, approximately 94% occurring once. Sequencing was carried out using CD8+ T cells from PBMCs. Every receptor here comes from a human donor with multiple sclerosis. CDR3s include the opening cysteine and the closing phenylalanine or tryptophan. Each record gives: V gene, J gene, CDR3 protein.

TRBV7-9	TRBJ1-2	CASSNLRSGGYTF
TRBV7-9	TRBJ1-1	CASSFPEAFF
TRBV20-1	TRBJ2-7	CSARDSGAAYEQYF
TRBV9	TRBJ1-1	CASSETGTGDTEAFF
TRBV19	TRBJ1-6	CASMGQELNSPLHF
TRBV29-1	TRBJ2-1	CSVEGQENNEQFF
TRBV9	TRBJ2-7	CASSPHPGTVEQYF
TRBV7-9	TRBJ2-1	CASSLGSNEQFF
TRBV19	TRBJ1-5	CASSIDQGGFQPQHF
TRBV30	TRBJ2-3	CAWRVLGTPTDTQYF
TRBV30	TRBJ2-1	CAWAGAAYEQFF
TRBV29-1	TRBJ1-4	CSVLGRAPEAPSGEKLFF
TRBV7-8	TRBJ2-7	CASSHLTAGDYEQYF
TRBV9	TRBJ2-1	CASSVGGGALEQFF
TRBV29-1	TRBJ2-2	CSVVRTGELFF
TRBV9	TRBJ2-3	CASSADQATDTQYF
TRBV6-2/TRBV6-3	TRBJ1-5	CASRDRANGRPQHF
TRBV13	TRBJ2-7	CASSVTGSEQYF
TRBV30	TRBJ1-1	CAWTKAEQNTEAFF
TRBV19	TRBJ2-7	CASSMLGPTYEQYF
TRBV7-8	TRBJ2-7	CASSQTGGREQYF
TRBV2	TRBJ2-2	CASPTGELFF
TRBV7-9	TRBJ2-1	CASSLAPGDINEQFF
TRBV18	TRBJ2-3	CASSPGFRDRKNTQYF
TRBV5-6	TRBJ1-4	CASSLGTGLGEKLFF
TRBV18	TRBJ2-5	CASLGQAEETQYF
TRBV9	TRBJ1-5	CASSAGDRGHFPPNQPQHF
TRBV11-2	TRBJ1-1	CASSLVVSGGTEAFF
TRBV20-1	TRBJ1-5	CSARTPGHPEGYSNQPQHF
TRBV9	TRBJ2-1	CASSVRSARYNEQFF
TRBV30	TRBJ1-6	CAWSVWTGAHSPLHF
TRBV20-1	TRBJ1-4	CSARFGSVFF
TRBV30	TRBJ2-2	CAWSTAPGQGITGELFF
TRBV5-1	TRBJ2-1	CASSSDWQHEQFF
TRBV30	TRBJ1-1	CAWTTFRVTEAFF
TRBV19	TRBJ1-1	CASSPPGGYTEAFF
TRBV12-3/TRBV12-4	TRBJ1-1	CASSSPRGNTEAFF
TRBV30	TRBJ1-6	CATNDRGYNSPLHF
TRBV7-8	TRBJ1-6	CASSPKGQGYSPLHF
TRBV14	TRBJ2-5	CASSQEVRHQETQYF
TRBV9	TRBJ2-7	CASSEGQGAYEQYF
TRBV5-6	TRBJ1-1	CASSLGAVNTEAFF
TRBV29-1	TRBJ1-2	CSVEERKGQDYGYTF
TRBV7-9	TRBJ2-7	CASSSDRAREQYF
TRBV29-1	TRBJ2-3	CSVETFSGGDTDTQYF
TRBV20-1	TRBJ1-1	CSAIEGLGTEAFF
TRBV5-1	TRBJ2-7	CASSFFAGNRTYEQYF
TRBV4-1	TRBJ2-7	CASSRSGQGVGYEQYF
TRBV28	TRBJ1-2	CASSLPEGVRGYTF
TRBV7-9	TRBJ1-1	CASSLAPGQRGEAFF
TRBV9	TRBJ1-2	CASRSRVGYTF
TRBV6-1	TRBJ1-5	CASTSTGRQQPQHF